The TCR beta chain under discussion was sequenced for a study of human T cells and chemical hapten exposure. The time point denotes: patch test 2, 6 weeks after DPC sensitization. Sample treatment: therapeutic diphenylcyclopropenone sensitization with weekly scalp DPC. Germline CDR1 reads LGHNA; CDR2 reads YSLEER. This CDR3 has 15 amino acids. V was shortened by 4 bases and J by 10 bases, with 17 bases between the two germline ends. MiXCR, applied by TCRdb to the RACE reads, yields one record per CDR3 protein. The sample yields a few hundred thousand distinct CDR3 sequences, just under 6.5% seen once.

J is TRBJ1-6 and V is TRBV4-3, with D perhaps matching TRBD1 (5 bases). This receptor was obtained from a woman aged 18-35 years with alopecia areata. Some clones in this sample may be carry-over from other donors' samples. This material consisted of whole blood, taken in connection with sensitization to the hapten diphenylcyclopropenone (DPC). DNA of the CDR3: TGCGCCAGCAGCCTAAAGACACCGGAGGGGTCACCCCTCCACTTT. Its protein is CASSLKTPEGSPLHF.